The 18 T cell receptor beta chains given below trace back to one sample, sequenced in a study of a mutant IDH1 vaccine in newly diagnosed glioma (dated by TCRdb to 2020 to 2022). The library came from the immunoSEQ multiplex PCR assay. This is the immuneACCESS table as TCRdb keeps it, with only in-frame sequences that have V and J called. A part of the clones is gone; compared with another copy, unresolved V genes explain less than half, and the rest is unexplained. For this sample the table gives about 54,000 clones, of which approximately 80% were detected only once. The top ten clonotypes cover roughly 4% of the sample. This specimen's time point label, per the study, means: week 35, safety follow-up. A 20-mer mutant IDH1 peptide at 300 micrograms in Montanide made up each vaccine dose, which was injected subcutaneously together with topical imiquimod. These receptors' targets are unknown. The starting material was PBMCs, obtained from a glioma patient whose treatment included an IDH1 peptide vaccine. These receptors were collected from a woman aged 18-35 years with glioma.

This clone was seen once. The genes are TRBV4-1 and TRBJ1-2, with 10 bases lining up with TRBD1. Germline lookup yields CDR1 MGHRA and CDR2 YSYEKL. The CDR3 length is 15 residues. V was clipped by 0 bases and J by 8 bases; unmatched bases: 6. CDR3 amino acids: CASSQEPGQGRGYTF. The CDR3 DNA follows: TGCGCCAGCAGCCAAGAACCGGGACAGGGGCGAGGCTACACCTTC.

The chain combines TRBV5-1 with TRBJ2-1; the D call may be TRBD1 or TRBD2 (5 bases each). Germline V gene lookup returns CDR1 SGHRS and CDR2 YFSETQ. This CDR3 contains 12 residues. V lost 4 bases and J 10 bases, leaving 12 bases between the germline ends. CDR3 amino acids: CASSLGAAEQFF. The CDR3, as DNA: TGCGCCAGCAGCCTCGGGGCAGCCGAGCAGTTCTTC.

Turning to this clone: This may be a read error: a much more frequent sequence differs by one nucleotide. This sample includes further DNA sequences coding for the same CDR3. The chain has TRBV15 and TRBJ1-2; D gene ambiguous. CDR1 and CDR2 (germline): LNHNV, YYDKDF (reference sequence). Trimming removed 0 bases from V and 0 bases from J, with 8 bases in between. There are 15 residues in the CDR3. The chain's CDR3 is CATSRDRLSNYGYTF. The DNA for the CDR3 is TGTGCCACCAGCAGAGATCGCCTCTCTAACTATGGCTACACCTTC. Supplemented by reference TRBV15 and TRBJ1-2, the full variable domain reads DAMVIQNPRYQVTQFGKPVTLSCSQTLNHNVMYWYQQKSSQAPKLLFHYYDKDFNNEADTPDNFQSRRPNTSFCFLDIRSPGLGDTAMYLCATSRDRLSNYGYTFGSGTRLTVV.

The rearrangement uses TRBV29-1 and TRBJ2-7, with 7 bases aligning to TRBD1. This CDR3 is 14 amino acids long. CDR1 and CDR2 from the germline V gene are SQVTM and ANQGSEA. J was trimmed by 4 bases and V by 2 bases; bases with no gene match: 8. In DNA, the CDR3 is TGCAGCGTTGAACTGCCGGGACAGACATACGAGCAGTACTTC. It encodes CSVELPGQTYEQYF.

The chain carries TRBV11-3 and TRBJ2-7; 7 bases agree with TRBD1. This CDR3 is built from 14 residues. The V gene's germline CDR1 is SGHNT and CDR2 YENEEA. V was clipped by 5 bases and J by 4 bases; unmatched bases: 8. The CDR3 loop reads CASSGRGRGYEQYF. The CDR3 DNA sequence: TGTGCCAGCAGCGGGCGAGGCAGGGGGTACGAGCAGTACTTC.

The rearrangement uses TRBV6-1 and TRBJ1-2; 7 positions agree with TRBD1. Looked up from germline, CDR1 is MNHNS and CDR2 is SASEGT. V gave up 0 bases and J gave up 4 bases; unmatched junction bases: 5. The CDR3 totals 15 residues. The CDR3 protein is CASSEAWTGPYGYTF. The CDR3 coding sequence is TGTGCCAGCAGTGAAGCGTGGACAGGACCCTATGGCTACACCTTC.

This clone was counted a few times. This rearrangement joins TRBV27 to TRBJ1-2; 7 bases agree with TRBD1. The CDR3 sequence is 15 residues long. V trimming: 6 bases; J trimming: 6 bases; junction bases outside the gene matches: 13. Germline lookup yields CDR1 MNHEY and CDR2 SMNVEV (reference sequence). CDR3 in amino acids: CASRSPTGFSHGYTF. As DNA, the CDR3 is TGTGCCAGCAGGTCCCCGACAGGGTTTAGCCATGGCTACACCTTC.

CDR3 amino acids: CASSVAISSRDTGELFF. The CDR3 DNA reads TGTGCCAGCAGCGTAGCTATTAGTTCGAGGGACACCGGGGAGCTGTTTTTT. J is TRBJ2-2 and V is TRBV9, with TRBD2 as a possible D gene (5 bases). The germline V gene encodes CDR1 SGDLS and CDR2 YYNGEE. Trimming removed 0 bases at V and 3 bases at J, with 15 bases between. This CDR3 comprises 17 residues.

The V and J genes are TRBV4-1 and TRBJ2-7, with D unresolved. The germline V gene has CDR1 MGHRA and CDR2 YSYEKL. The CDR3 is 13 amino acids. Trimming stripped 1 base from V and 2 bases from J, with 6 bases between. The CDR3 DNA sequence: TGCGCCAGCAGCCAAGGAGCGACCTACGAGCAGTACTTC. This translates into CASSQGATYEQYF.

J is TRBJ2-7 and V is TRBV11-3; TRBD1 agrees at 11 bases. The CDR3 consists of 13 residues. Germline CDR1 SGHNT, CDR2 YENEEA. The J segment lost 5 bases and the V segment lost 3 bases, leaving 0 bases of the junction unmatched. The chain's CDR3 is CASSLGQGDEQYF. The CDR3 coding sequence is TGTGCCAGCAGCTTGGGACAGGGGGACGAGCAGTACTTC. Together with reference TRBV11-3 and TRBJ2-7, the CDR3 gives the full variable domain: EAGVVQSPRYKIIEKKQPVAFWCNPISGHNTLYWYLQNLGQGPELLIRYENEEAVDDSQLPKDRFSAERLKGVDSTLKIQPAELGDSAVYLCASSLGQGDEQYFGPGTRLTVT.

The chain has TRBV9 and TRBJ2-1; TRBD2 agrees at 8 bases. The CDR3 contains 15 residues. Germline trimming cut 3 bases from V and 2 bases from J; bases unmatched to any gene: 4. Per the germline V gene, CDR1 is SGDLS and CDR2 is YYNGEE. This CDR3 is CASSGGGPPYNEQFF. The CDR3 nucleotides are TGTGCCAGCAGCGGCGGGGGGCCCCCCTACAATGAGCAGTTCTTC.

This clone appeared once. The gene calls are TRBV6-5 and TRBJ1-4, with 9 bases that match TRBD1. This CDR3 is 15 amino acids long. Germline CDR1 MNHEY, CDR2 SVGAGI. Trimming took 5 bases from V and 7 from J; bases not matched to a gene: 8. The DNA of the CDR3 is TGTGCCAGCAGTACCGGGACAGGGCCTTCTGAAAAACTGTTTTTT. This translates into CASSTGTGPSEKLFF.

The J gene is TRBJ1-1, the V gene TRBV7-9, with D perhaps matching TRBD1 (5 bases). Germline-derived CDR1 and CDR2 are SEHNR and FQNEAQ (reference sequence). Trimming removed 5 bases at V and 1 base at J, with 17 bases between. The CDR3 totals 16 residues. This CDR3 reads CASSPRTLSGNTEAFF. The CDR3, as DNA: TGTGCCAGCAGCCCGCGGACACTTAGCGGGAACACTGAAGCTTTCTTT. Complete variable domain (other parts from reference TRBV7-9 and TRBJ1-1): DTGVSQNPRHKITKRGQNVTFRCDPISEHNRLYWYRQTLGQGPEFLTYFQNEAQLEKSRLLSDRFSAERPKGSFSTLEIQRTEQGDSAMYLCASSPRTLSGNTEAFFGQGTRLTVV.

The chain links TRBV5-1 to TRBJ1-3, with a possible D match to TRBD1 (5 bases). This CDR3 comprises 15 residues. Germline CDR1 is SGHRS and CDR2 is YFSETQ. The V end was cut by 1 base, the J end by 4 bases, with 12 bases between. CDR3 sequence: CASSLQGEIGNTIYF. In DNA form, the CDR3 reads TGCGCCAGCAGCTTGCAGGGTGAGATCGGAAACACCATATATTTT.

This clone was recorded only once. The rearrangement uses TRBV29-1 and TRBJ2-3; maybe TRBD1 (6 bases). V was pared by 4 bases and J by 2 bases, with 7 bases between. Germline V gives CDR1 SQVTM, CDR2 ANQGSEA. The CDR3 is made up of 12 amino acids. The CDR3 DNA reads as TGCAGCGTTGGGACAGCCACAGATACGCAGTATTTT. Translation: CSVGTATDTQYF.

The chain uses TRBV2 and TRBJ2-7; D uncertain. V lost 0 bases and J 3 bases, leaving 15 bases between the germline ends. Germline values: CDR1 SNHLY, CDR2 FYNNEI. The CDR3 loop spans 16 amino acids. The CDR3 DNA follows: TGTGCCAGCAGTGAAGCAGCGACAAGAGTGTGCTACGAGCAGTACTTC. Translation: CASSEAATRVCYEQYF.

The V call is TRBV7-2, the J call TRBJ2-5; 7 bases map to TRBD2. V shed 1 base and J 2 bases; nucleotides not matched to a gene: 7. Germline CDR1 SGHTA, CDR2 FQGNSA. The CDR3 loop spans 16 amino acids. The CDR3 region is CASSLVGGRGQETQYF. The DNA for the CDR3 is TGTGCCAGCAGCTTAGTCGGCGGGAGAGGGCAAGAGACCCAGTACTTC.

This chain joins TRBV13 and TRBJ1-1; tentatively, D is TRBD1 (6 bases). The germline CDR1 and CDR2 sequences are PRHDT and FYEKMQ (reference sequence). Deletions cut 4 bases from V and 1 base from J, with 13 bases between. The CDR3 is 15 amino acids. The CDR3 DNA is TGTGCCAGCAGCTCTACGGGACACCCGAACACTGAAGCTTTCTTT. This sequence encodes CASSSTGHPNTEAFF.